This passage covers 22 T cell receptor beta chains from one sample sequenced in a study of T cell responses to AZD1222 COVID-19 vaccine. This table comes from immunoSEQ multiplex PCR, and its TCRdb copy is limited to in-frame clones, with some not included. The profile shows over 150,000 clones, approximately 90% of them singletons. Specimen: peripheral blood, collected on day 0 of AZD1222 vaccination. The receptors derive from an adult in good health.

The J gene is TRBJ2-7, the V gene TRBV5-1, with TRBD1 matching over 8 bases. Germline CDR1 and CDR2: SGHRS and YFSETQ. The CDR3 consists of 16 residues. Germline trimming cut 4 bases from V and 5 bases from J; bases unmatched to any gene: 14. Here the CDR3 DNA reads TGCGCCAGCAGCGACTCTCCTGGACAGGGAGGCGACGAGCAGTACTTC. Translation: CASSDSPGQGGDEQYF.

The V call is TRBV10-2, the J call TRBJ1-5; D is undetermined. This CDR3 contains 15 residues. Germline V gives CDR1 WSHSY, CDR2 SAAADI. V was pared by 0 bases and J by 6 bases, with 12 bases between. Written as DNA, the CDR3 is TGCGCCAGCAGTGAGTCAGGATCTCGCGGTCAGCCCCAGCATTTT. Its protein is CASSESGSRGQPQHF.

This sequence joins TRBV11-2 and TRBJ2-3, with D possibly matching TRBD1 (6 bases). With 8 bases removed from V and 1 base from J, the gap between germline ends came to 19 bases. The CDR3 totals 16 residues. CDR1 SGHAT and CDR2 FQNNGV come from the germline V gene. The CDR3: CASASTGTRRTDTQYF. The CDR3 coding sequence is TGTGCCAGCGCTTCCACAGGGACACGGCGCACAGATACGCAGTATTTT.

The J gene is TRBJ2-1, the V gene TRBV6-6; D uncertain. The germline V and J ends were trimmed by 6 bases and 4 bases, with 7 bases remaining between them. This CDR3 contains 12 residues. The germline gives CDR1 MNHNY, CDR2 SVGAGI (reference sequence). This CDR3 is CASSHDYNEQFF. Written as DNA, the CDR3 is TGTGCCAGCAGCCATGATTACAATGAGCAGTTCTTC.

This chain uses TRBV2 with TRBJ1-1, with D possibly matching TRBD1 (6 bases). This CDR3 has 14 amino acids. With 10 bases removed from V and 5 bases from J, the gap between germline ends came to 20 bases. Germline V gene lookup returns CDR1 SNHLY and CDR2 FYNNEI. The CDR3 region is CATRDIHAGTEAFF. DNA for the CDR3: TGTGCCACCCGGGACATCCACGCGGGGACTGAAGCTTTCTTT.

In nucleotides, the CDR3 is TGTGCCAGCAGTGACTCGCACGAGCAGTACTTC. The encoded protein is CASSDSHEQYF. The rearrangement joins TRBV6-4 to TRBJ2-7, with D unclear. V was shortened by 0 bases and J by 5 bases, with 2 bases between the two germline ends. This CDR3 has 11 residues. Germline V gene lookup returns CDR1 MRHNA and CDR2 SNTAGT.

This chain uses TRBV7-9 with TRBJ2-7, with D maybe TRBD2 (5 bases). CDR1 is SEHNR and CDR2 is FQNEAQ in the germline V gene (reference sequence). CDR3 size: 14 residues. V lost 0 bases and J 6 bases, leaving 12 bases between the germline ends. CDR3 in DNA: TGTGCCAGCAGCTTAGCTAGCGCGGCCGGCGAGCAGTACTTC. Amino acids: CASSLASAAGEQYF.

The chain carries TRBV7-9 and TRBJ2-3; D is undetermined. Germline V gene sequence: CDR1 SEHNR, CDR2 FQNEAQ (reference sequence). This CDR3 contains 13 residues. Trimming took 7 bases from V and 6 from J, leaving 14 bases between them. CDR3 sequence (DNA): TGTGCCAGCACCCTAGGCGAGTGGGATACGCAGTATTTT. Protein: CASTLGEWDTQYF.

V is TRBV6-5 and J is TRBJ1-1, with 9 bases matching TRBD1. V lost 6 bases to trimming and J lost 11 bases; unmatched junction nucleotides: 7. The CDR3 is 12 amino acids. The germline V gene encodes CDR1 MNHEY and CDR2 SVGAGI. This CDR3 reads CASSRWDRAAFF. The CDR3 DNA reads TGTGCCAGCAGCAGATGGGACAGGGCGGCTTTCTTT.

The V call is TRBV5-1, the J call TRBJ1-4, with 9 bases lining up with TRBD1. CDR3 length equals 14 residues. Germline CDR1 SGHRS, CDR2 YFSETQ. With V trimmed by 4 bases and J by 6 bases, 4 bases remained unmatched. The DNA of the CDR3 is TGCGCCAGCAGCCCAGGACAGGGGTATGAAAAACTGTTTTTT. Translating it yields CASSPGQGYEKLFF.

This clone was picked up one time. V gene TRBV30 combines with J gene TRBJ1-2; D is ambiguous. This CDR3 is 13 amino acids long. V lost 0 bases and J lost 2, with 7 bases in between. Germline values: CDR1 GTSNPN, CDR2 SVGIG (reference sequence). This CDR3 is CAWSVLGNYGYTF. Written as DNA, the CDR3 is TGTGCCTGGAGTGTTCTTGGCAACTATGGCTACACCTTC. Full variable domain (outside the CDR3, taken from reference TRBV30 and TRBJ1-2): SQTIHQWPATLVQPVGSPLSLECTVEGTSNPNLYWYRQAAGRGLQLLFYSVGIGQISSEVPQNLSASRPQDRQFILSSKKLLLSDSGFYLCAWSVLGNYGYTFGSGTRLTVV.

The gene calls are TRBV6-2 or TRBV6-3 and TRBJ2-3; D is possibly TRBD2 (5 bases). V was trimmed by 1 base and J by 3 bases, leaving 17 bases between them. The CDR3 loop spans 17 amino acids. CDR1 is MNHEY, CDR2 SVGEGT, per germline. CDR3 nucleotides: TGTGCCAGCAGTTACTTACTAGGACCGCTCCGTACAGATACGCAGTATTTT. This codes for CASSYLLGPLRTDTQYF.

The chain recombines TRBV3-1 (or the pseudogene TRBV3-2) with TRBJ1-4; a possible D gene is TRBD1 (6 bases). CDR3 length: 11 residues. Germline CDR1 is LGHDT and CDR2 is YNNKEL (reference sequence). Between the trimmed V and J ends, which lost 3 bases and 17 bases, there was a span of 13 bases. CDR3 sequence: CASSHGQSTFF. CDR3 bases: TGTGCCAGCAGCCATGGACAGAGCACTTTTTTT.

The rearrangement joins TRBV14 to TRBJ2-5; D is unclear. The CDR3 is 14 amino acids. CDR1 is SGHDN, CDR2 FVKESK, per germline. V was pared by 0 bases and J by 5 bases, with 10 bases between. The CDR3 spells CASSQDHLGETQYF. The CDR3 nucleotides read TGTGCCAGCAGCCAAGATCATCTGGGGGAGACCCAGTACTTC. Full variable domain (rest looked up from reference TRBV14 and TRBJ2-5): EAGVTQFPSHSVIEKGQTVTLRCDPISGHDNLYWYRRVMGKEIKFLLHFVKESKQDESGMPNNRFLAERTGGTYSTLKVQPAELEDSGVYFCASSQDHLGETQYFGPGTRLLVL.

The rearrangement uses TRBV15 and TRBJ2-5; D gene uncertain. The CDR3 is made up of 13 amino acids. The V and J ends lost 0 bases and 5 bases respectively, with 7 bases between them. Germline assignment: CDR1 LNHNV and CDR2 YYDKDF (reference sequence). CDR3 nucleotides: TGTGCCACCAGCAGAGATCTCAGGGAGACCCAGTACTTC. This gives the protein CATSRDLRETQYF. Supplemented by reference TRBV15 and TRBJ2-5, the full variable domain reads DAMVIQNPRYQVTQFGKPVTLSCSQTLNHNVMYWYQQKSSQAPKLLFHYYDKDFNNEADTPDNFQSRRPNTSFCFLDIRSPGLGDTAMYLCATSRDLRETQYFGPGTRLLVL.

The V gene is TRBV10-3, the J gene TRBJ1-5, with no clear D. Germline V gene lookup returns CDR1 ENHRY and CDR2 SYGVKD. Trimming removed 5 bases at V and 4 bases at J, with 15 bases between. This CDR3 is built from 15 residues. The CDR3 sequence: CAISSDGVGNQPQHF. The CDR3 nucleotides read TGTGCCATCAGTTCGGACGGGGTGGGGAATCAGCCCCAGCATTTT.

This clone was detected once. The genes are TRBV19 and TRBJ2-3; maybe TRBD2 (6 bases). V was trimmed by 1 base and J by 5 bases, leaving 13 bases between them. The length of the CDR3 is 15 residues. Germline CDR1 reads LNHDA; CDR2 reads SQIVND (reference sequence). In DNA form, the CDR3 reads TGTGCCAGTAGTATAGGGACTAACGAGAGAGATACGCAGTATTTT. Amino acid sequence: CASSIGTNERDTQYF.

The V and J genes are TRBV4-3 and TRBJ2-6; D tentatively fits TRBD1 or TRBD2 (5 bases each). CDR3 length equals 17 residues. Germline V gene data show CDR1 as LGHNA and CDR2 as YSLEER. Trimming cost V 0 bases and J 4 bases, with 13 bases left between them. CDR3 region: CASSQDTWGFGANVLTF. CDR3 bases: TGCGCCAGCAGCCAAGATACCTGGGGGTTCGGGGCCAACGTCCTGACTTTC.

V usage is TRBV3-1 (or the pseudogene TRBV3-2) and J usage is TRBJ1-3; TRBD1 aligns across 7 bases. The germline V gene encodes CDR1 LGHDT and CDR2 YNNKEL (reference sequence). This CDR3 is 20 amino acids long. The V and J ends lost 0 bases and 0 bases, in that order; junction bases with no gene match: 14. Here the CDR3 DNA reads TGTGCCAGCAGCCAAGAAATGGGGCGGACAGGTGCCGGCTCTGGAAACACCATATATTTT. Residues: CASSQEMGRTGAGSGNTIYF.

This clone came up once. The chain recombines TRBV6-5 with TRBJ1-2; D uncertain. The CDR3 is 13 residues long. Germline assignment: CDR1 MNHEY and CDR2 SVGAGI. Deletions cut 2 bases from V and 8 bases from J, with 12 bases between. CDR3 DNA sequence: TGTGCCAGCAGTTACCCCGCCTCGGGCGGCTACACCTTC. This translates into CASSYPASGGYTF.

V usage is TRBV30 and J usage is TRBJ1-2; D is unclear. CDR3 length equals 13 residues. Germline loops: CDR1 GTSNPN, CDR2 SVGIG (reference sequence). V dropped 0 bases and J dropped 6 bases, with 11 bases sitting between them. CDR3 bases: TGTGCCTGGAGTGTTGGGGAAGCCGATGGCTACACCTTC. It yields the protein CAWSVGEADGYTF.

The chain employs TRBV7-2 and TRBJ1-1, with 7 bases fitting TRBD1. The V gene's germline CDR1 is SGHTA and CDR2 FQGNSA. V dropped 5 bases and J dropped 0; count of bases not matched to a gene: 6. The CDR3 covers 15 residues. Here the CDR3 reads CASSIRQGLNTEAFF. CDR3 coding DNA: TGTGCCAGCAGCATCAGACAGGGTTTGAACACTGAAGCTTTCTTT.